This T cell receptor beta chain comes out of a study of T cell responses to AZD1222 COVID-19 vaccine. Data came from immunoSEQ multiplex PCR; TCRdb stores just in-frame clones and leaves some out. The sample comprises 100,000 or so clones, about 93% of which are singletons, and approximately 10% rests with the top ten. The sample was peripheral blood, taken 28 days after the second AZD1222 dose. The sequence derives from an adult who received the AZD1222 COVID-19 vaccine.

The CDR3 DNA reads as TGTGCCAGCAGTTCTCCCCCTAGGGCCCTCCACTTT. It encodes CASSSPPRALHF. The V call is TRBV28, the J call TRBJ1-6; D is unresolved. The germline gives CDR1 MDHEN, CDR2 SYDVKM. The V end was cut by 4 bases, the J end by 14 bases, with 12 bases between. CDR3 length equals 12 residues.